This T cell receptor (beta chain) was found in a study of T cell responses to AZD1222 COVID-19 vaccine. With respect to this clone: Antigen specificity is unknown.

CDR1 LNHDA and CDR2 SQIVND come from the germline V gene (reference sequence). The CDR3 runs 14 residues. J was trimmed by 4 bases and V by 5 bases; bases with no gene match: 7. General study results and limits: Two AZD1222 administrations were followed by greater Spike-specific TCR breadth and depth.

Only in-frame clones appear in the TCRdb table, and some are missing; sequencing was by immunoSEQ multiplex PCR. The top ten hold roughly 8.9% of the sample, which has around 99,000 clones, approximately 92% seen once. The rearrangement uses TRBV19 and TRBJ1-1; TRBD1 matches 7 bases. The sequences come from peripheral blood, collected 28 days after the second AZD1222 dose. The receptor was derived from an adult who received the AZD1222 COVID-19 vaccine. The CDR3 nucleotides are TGTGCCAGTAGTCCAACAGGGGACAGCACTGAAGCTTTCTTT. This codes for CASSPTGDSTEAFF.